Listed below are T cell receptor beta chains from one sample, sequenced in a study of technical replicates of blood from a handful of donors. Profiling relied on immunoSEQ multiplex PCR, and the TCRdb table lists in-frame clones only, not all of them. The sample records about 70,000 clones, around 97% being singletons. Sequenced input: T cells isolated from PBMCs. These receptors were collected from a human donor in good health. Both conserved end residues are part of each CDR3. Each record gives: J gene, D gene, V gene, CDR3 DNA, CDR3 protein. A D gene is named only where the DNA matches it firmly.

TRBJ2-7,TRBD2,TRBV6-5,TGTGCCAGCAGTGGGACTAGCGGGACTACCCCCGAGCAGTACTTC,CASSGTSGTTPEQYF
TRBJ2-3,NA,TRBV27,TGTGCCAGTCGAAGGGGCTTTTCAGATACGCAGTATTTT,CASRRGFSDTQYF
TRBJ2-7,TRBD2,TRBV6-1,TGTGCCAGCCCCCCCCTAGCGGGCGGCTCCTACGAGCAGTACTTC,CASPPLAGGSYEQYF
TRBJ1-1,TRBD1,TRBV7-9,TGTGCCAGTCGACAGGGAATGAACACTGAAGCTTTCTTT,CASRQGMNTEAFF
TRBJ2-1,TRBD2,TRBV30,TGTGCCTGGAACCCTGTGGGACTAGCGAGAAGGGAGCAGTTCTTC,CAWNPVGLARREQFF
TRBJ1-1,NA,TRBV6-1,TGTGCCAGCAGTGAATTCGGGTGGGCTGAAGCTTTCTTT,CASSEFGWAEAFF
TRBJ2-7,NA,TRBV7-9,TGTGCCAGCAGCTTAGCAGGGGGGGCCTACGAGCAGTACTTC,CASSLAGGAYEQYF
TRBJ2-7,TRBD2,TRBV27,TGTGCCAGCAGTGCAGCGGGGCAGTCCTACGAGCAGTACTTC,CASSAAGQSYEQYF
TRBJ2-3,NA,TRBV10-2,TGCGCCAGCAGTGTTAGCGGATCTAGCACAGATACGCAGTATTTT,CASSVSGSSTDTQYF
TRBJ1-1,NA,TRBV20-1,TGCAGTGCTAGTCGGACTGAAGCTTTCTTT,CSASRTEAFF
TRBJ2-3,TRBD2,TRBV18,TGTGCCAGCTCACCATCGCTAGCGGGGGGCCATGGAGATACGCAGTATTTT,CASSPSLAGGHGDTQYF
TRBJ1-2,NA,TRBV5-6,TGTGCCAGCAGCTTGTATTTCATAGATCCTGATTCCTATGGCTACACCTTC,CASSLYFIDPDSYGYTF